These T cell receptor beta chains were read from a single sample in a study of blood T cells in healthy people across ages. TCRdb redid the calling of the 5' RACE reads with MiXCR, one entry per CDR3 protein. Of some 1.5 million distinct CDR3 sequences in the sample, 28% were seen once. The sample consisted of blood. Every receptor here comes from a woman in her twenties or thirties in good health. Each CDR3 is given with its conserved first and last residue. Fields, in order: V gene, J gene, CDR3 protein.

TRBV20-1	TRBJ2-1	CSARTGLTFYNEQFF
TRBV29-1	TRBJ1-2	CSVEEGFIYGYTF
TRBV6-1	TRBJ2-1	CASVRLKAYNEQFF
TRBV11-2	TRBJ2-3	CASSLGGGLGTDTQYF
TRBV20-1	TRBJ1-5	CSARRDNQPQHF
TRBV9	TRBJ2-7	CASSGLGEAVGQYF
TRBV20-1	TRBJ1-2	CSAPPDRGRGGYTF
TRBV5-1	TRBJ2-5	CASSLGVTGGGAETQYF
TRBV28	NA	CASSPGDLRDGPNEQYF
TRBV20-1	TRBJ2-5	CSAVVNRAKETQYF
TRBV5-5	TRBJ1-5	CASSHTVGSNQPQHF
TRBV20-1	TRBJ2-3	CSARTSGAPATQYF
TRBV18	TRBJ1-2	CASSNRDRGGYTF
TRBV20-1	TRBJ2-3	CSAVKSRKRGSTDTQYF
TRBV20-1	TRBJ1-2	CSAPWVKGSYGYTF
TRBV7-2	TRBJ2-7	CASSPGGGPRQYF
TRBV5-6	TRBJ2-7	CAGSLAGGPYEQYF